These T cell receptor beta chains were read from a single sample in a study of beta chain features in type 1 diabetes. Measured with immunoSEQ multiplex PCR; TCRdb has only the in-frame clones, and not every one. The data show 600,000 to 750,000 clones, around 11% seen once. Source material: naive CD4+ T cells from blood. The source of these receptors is a man aged 25 to 45 with type 1 diabetes. CDR3s include the opening cysteine and the closing phenylalanine or tryptophan. Fields, in order: clone size, V gene, J gene, D gene, CDR3 protein, CDR3 DNA. D genes are given only for firm matches. A clone size is listed for some rows: how often the clone was seen (once, few, many), or a class if it is expanded.

clone_size: .; v_call: TRBV9; j_call: TRBJ2-3; d_call: TRBD2; cdr3_aa: CASSVLAGTPGTDTQYF; cdr3_nt: TGTGCCAGCAGCGTACTAGCGGGGACCCCCGGCACAGATACGCAGTATTTT
clone_size: few; v_call: TRBV5-4; j_call: TRBJ1-6; d_call: TRBD1; cdr3_aa: CASSSDRGNSPLHF; cdr3_nt: TGTGCCAGCAGCAGCGACAGGGGTAATTCACCCCTCCACTTT
clone_size: .; v_call: TRBV7-2; j_call: TRBJ2-7; d_call: TRBD2; cdr3_aa: CASSPRLAGGPEQYF; cdr3_nt: TGTGCCAGCAGCCCTCGTCTAGCGGGGGGGCCGGAGCAGTACTTC
clone_size: .; v_call: TRBV4-1; j_call: TRBJ1-1; d_call: .; cdr3_aa: CASSQPRKNTEAFF; cdr3_nt: TGCGCCAGCAGCCAGCCAAGGAAGAACACTGAAGCTTTCTTT
clone_size: few; v_call: TRBV11-2; j_call: TRBJ1-4; d_call: TRBD1; cdr3_aa: CASSPIQGARGEKLFF; cdr3_nt: TGTGCCAGCAGCCCGATCCAGGGGGCGAGGGGTGAAAAACTGTTTTTT
clone_size: few; v_call: TRBV7-2; j_call: TRBJ2-7; d_call: .; cdr3_aa: CASSSIHLPRHYEQYF; cdr3_nt: TGTGCCAGCAGCTCCATCCACCTACCCAGGCACTACGAGCAGTACTTC
clone_size: .; v_call: TRBV2; j_call: TRBJ1-5; d_call: .; cdr3_aa: CASMGTMRNQPQHF; cdr3_nt: TGTGCCAGCATGGGTACAATGCGCAATCAGCCCCAGCATTTT
clone_size: few; v_call: TRBV6-1; j_call: TRBJ1-5; d_call: TRBD1; cdr3_aa: CASSEGTGYEQPQHF; cdr3_nt: TGTGCCAGCAGTGAAGGGACAGGGTATGAACAGCCCCAGCATTTT
clone_size: .; v_call: TRBV4-2; j_call: TRBJ2-3; d_call: TRBD2; cdr3_aa: CASSPDLTSGPIDTQYF; cdr3_nt: TGTGCCAGCAGCCCGGACCTGACTAGCGGGCCAATAGATACGCAGTATTTT
clone_size: .; v_call: TRBV4-2; j_call: TRBJ1-5; d_call: .; cdr3_aa: CASSQQGMSNQPQHF; cdr3_nt: TGTGCCAGCAGCCAACAGGGGATGAGCAATCAGCCCCAGCATTTT
clone_size: few; v_call: TRBV4-1; j_call: TRBJ1-2; d_call: .; cdr3_aa: CASSQVRGSENYGYTF; cdr3_nt: TGCGCCAGCAGCCAAGTACGGGGCAGTGAGAACTATGGCTACACCTTC
clone_size: few; v_call: TRBV19; j_call: TRBJ2-2; d_call: .; cdr3_aa: CACNRDGRGELFF; cdr3_nt: TGTGCCTGTAACCGGGACGGCCGGGGGGAGCTGTTTTTT
clone_size: few; v_call: TRBV7-2; j_call: TRBJ2-1; d_call: .; cdr3_aa: CASSLQEGSYNEQFF; cdr3_nt: TGTGCCAGCAGCTTGCAGGAGGGCTCCTACAATGAGCAGTTCTTC
clone_size: .; v_call: TRBV25-1; j_call: TRBJ1-1; d_call: TRBD1; cdr3_aa: CASSVRDSEAFF; cdr3_nt: TGTGCCAGCAGTGTCCGGGACAGTGAAGCTTTCTTT
clone_size: .; v_call: TRBV5-1; j_call: TRBJ1-1; d_call: .; cdr3_aa: CASSNTGTQAFF; cdr3_nt: TGCGCCAGCAGCAATACCGGGACTCAAGCTTTCTTT
clone_size: few; v_call: TRBV10-3; j_call: TRBJ1-1; d_call: TRBD1; cdr3_aa: CAISEGYRGQMNTEAFF; cdr3_nt: TGTGCCATCAGTGAGGGTTACAGGGGGCAGATGAACACTGAAGCTTTCTTT
clone_size: few; v_call: TRBV7-2; j_call: TRBJ2-3; d_call: .; cdr3_aa: CASSLASGDTQYF; cdr3_nt: TGTGCCAGCAGCTTAGCCAGCGGAGATACGCAGTATTTT
clone_size: few; v_call: TRBV11-2; j_call: TRBJ2-2; d_call: TRBD1; cdr3_aa: CASRRTGGLTGELFF; cdr3_nt: TGTGCCAGCAGGCGGACAGGGGGCCTAACCGGGGAGCTGTTTTTT
clone_size: .; v_call: TRBV9; j_call: TRBJ1-4; d_call: .; cdr3_aa: CASSVGGGWDEKLFF; cdr3_nt: TGTGCCAGCAGCGTAGGAGGAGGGTGGGATGAAAAACTGTTTTTT
clone_size: few; v_call: TRBV6-5; j_call: TRBJ2-2; d_call: .; cdr3_aa: CASSVNTGELFF; cdr3_nt: TGTGCCAGCAGTGTTAACACCGGGGAGCTGTTTTTT
clone_size: .; v_call: TRBV29-1; j_call: TRBJ2-7; d_call: TRBD2; cdr3_aa: CSVLLAGAYEQYF; cdr3_nt: TGCAGCGTTCTACTAGCGGGGGCCTACGAGCAGTACTTC
clone_size: few; v_call: TRBV2; j_call: TRBJ2-2; d_call: .; cdr3_aa: CASRVTVNTGELFF; cdr3_nt: TGTGCCAGCAGAGTGACAGTGAACACCGGGGAGCTGTTTTTT
clone_size: .; v_call: TRBV19; j_call: TRBJ2-4; d_call: TRBD1; cdr3_aa: CASNLRTGNIQYF; cdr3_nt: TGTGCCAGTAACTTAAGGACAGGGAACATTCAGTACTTC
clone_size: .; v_call: TRBV7-2; j_call: TRBJ2-5; d_call: TRBD2; cdr3_aa: CASSFTSGGAAETQYF; cdr3_nt: TGTGCCAGCAGCTTTACTAGCGGGGGGGCCGCGGAGACCCAGTACTTC
clone_size: few; v_call: TRBV28; j_call: TRBJ2-7; d_call: .; cdr3_aa: CASCTSRWEQYF; cdr3_nt: TGTGCCAGCTGTACATCGAGGTGGGAGCAGTACTTC
clone_size: few; v_call: TRBV10-3; j_call: TRBJ2-7; d_call: .; cdr3_aa: CAISGLRKGGYLTYEQYF; cdr3_nt: TGTGCCATCAGTGGATTGCGGAAGGGCGGTTACTTGACCTACGAGCAGTACTTC
clone_size: .; v_call: TRBV7-2; j_call: TRBJ2-1; d_call: .; cdr3_aa: CASSRSRDGNEQFF; cdr3_nt: TGTGCCAGCAGCCGGAGCCGGGACGGCAATGAGCAGTTCTTC
clone_size: few; v_call: TRBV5-4; j_call: TRBJ1-2; d_call: TRBD1; cdr3_aa: CASSIQGVDYGYTF; cdr3_nt: TGTGCCAGCAGCATCCAGGGGGTAGACTATGGCTACACCTTC
clone_size: .; v_call: TRBV18; j_call: TRBJ1-5; d_call: .; cdr3_aa: CASSPRAGPSNQPQHF; cdr3_nt: TGTGCCAGCTCACCTAGGGCAGGGCCCAGCAATCAGCCCCAGCATTTT
clone_size: many; v_call: TRBV10-3; j_call: TRBJ2-7; d_call: .; cdr3_aa: CATTRRDGPYEQYF; cdr3_nt: TGTGCCACCACTCGCAGGGATGGGCCCTACGAGCAGTACTTC
clone_size: few; v_call: TRBV7-9; j_call: TRBJ1-2; d_call: TRBD1; cdr3_aa: CASSYPGQRYGYTF; cdr3_nt: TGTGCCAGCAGCTATCCGGGACAGCGCTATGGCTACACCTTC
clone_size: .; v_call: TRBV28; j_call: TRBJ2-7; d_call: .; cdr3_aa: CASSSEGERGGYEQYF; cdr3_nt: TGTGCCAGCAGTAGCGAGGGGGAAAGAGGAGGTTACGAGCAGTACTTC
clone_size: .; v_call: TRBV6-5; j_call: TRBJ2-5; d_call: .; cdr3_aa: CASSRPLGKETQYF; cdr3_nt: TGTGCCAGCAGTCGCCCCCTAGGGAAAGAGACCCAGTACTTC
clone_size: .; v_call: TRBV9; j_call: TRBJ1-5; d_call: .; cdr3_aa: CASSVKGNQPQHF; cdr3_nt: TGTGCCAGCAGCGTAAAGGGCAATCAGCCCCAGCATTTT
clone_size: few; v_call: TRBV30; j_call: TRBJ2-7; d_call: TRBD2; cdr3_aa: CAWRRGGQGIYEQYF; cdr3_nt: TGTGCCTGGAGACGCGGGGGGCAGGGAATCTACGAGCAGTACTTC
clone_size: few; v_call: TRBV15; j_call: TRBJ1-5; d_call: .; cdr3_aa: CATSSGPQGNQPQHF; cdr3_nt: TGTGCCACCAGCAGCGGGCCCCAGGGTAATCAGCCCCAGCATTTT
clone_size: .; v_call: TRBV18; j_call: TRBJ1-6; d_call: .; cdr3_aa: CASSPLENSPLHF; cdr3_nt: TGTGCCAGCTCACCACTTGAGAATTCACCCCTCCACTTT
clone_size: few; v_call: TRBV20-1; j_call: TRBJ1-6; d_call: .; cdr3_aa: CSANSPLHF; cdr3_nt: TGCAGTGCTAATTCACCCCTCCACTTT
clone_size: few; v_call: TRBV28; j_call: TRBJ2-7; d_call: TRBD1; cdr3_aa: CASTPGQGASYEQYF; cdr3_nt: TGTGCCAGCACCCCAGGACAGGGGGCTTCCTACGAGCAGTACTTC
clone_size: few; v_call: TRBV5-1; j_call: TRBJ2-5; d_call: .; cdr3_aa: CASSLAPPGETQYF; cdr3_nt: TGCGCCAGCAGCTTGGCGCCACCGGGAGAGACCCAGTACTTC
clone_size: .; v_call: TRBV5-4; j_call: TRBJ2-5; d_call: .; cdr3_aa: CASSLGQETQYF; cdr3_nt: TGTGCCAGCAGCTTGGGACAAGAGACCCAGTACTTC
clone_size: .; v_call: TRBV25-1; j_call: TRBJ2-1; d_call: .; cdr3_aa: CASSDSNGVYNEQFF; cdr3_nt: TGTGCCAGCAGTGACTCAAACGGGGTTTACAATGAGCAGTTCTTC
clone_size: .; v_call: TRBV27; j_call: TRBJ2-3; d_call: .; cdr3_aa: CASSRGSRRDTQYF; cdr3_nt: TGTGCCAGCAGTCGAGGGAGTCGTCGAGATACGCAGTATTTT
clone_size: .; v_call: TRBV23-1; j_call: TRBJ2-5; d_call: .; cdr3_aa: CASSRAPQETQYF; cdr3_nt: TGCGCCAGCAGTCGGGCGCCCCAAGAGACCCAGTACTTC
clone_size: few; v_call: TRBV7-2; j_call: TRBJ2-7; d_call: TRBD1; cdr3_aa: CASSLAAGQVSYYEQYF; cdr3_nt: TGTGCCAGCAGCTTAGCGGCGGGACAGGTCTCCTATTACGAGCAGTACTTC
clone_size: few; v_call: TRBV9; j_call: TRBJ1-1; d_call: .; cdr3_aa: CASSVRGNTEAFF; cdr3_nt: TGTGCCAGCAGCGTCCGGGGGAACACTGAAGCTTTCTTT
clone_size: few; v_call: TRBV7-2; j_call: TRBJ2-3; d_call: TRBD2; cdr3_aa: CASSPLAGVTDTQYF; cdr3_nt: TGTGCCAGCAGTCCTTTGGCGGGGGTGACAGATACGCAGTATTTT
clone_size: few; v_call: TRBV6-1; j_call: TRBJ2-5; d_call: .; cdr3_aa: CASIETQKGETQYF; cdr3_nt: TGTGCCAGCATAGAGACACAAAAGGGAGAGACCCAGTACTTC
clone_size: few; v_call: TRBV7-3; j_call: TRBJ1-1; d_call: .; cdr3_aa: CASSLHNGEAFF; cdr3_nt: TGTGCCAGCAGCTTACACAATGGTGAAGCTTTCTTT
clone_size: once; v_call: TRBV4-1; j_call: TRBJ1-6; d_call: TRBD1; cdr3_aa: CASSQDRYRDRVLSPLHF; cdr3_nt: TGCGCCAGCAGCCAAGATAGATACCGGGACAGGGTATTATCACCCCTCCACTTT
clone_size: few; v_call: TRBV6-5; j_call: TRBJ2-7; d_call: TRBD1; cdr3_aa: CASSYRDRSYEQYF; cdr3_nt: TGTGCCAGCAGTTATCGGGACAGAAGTTACGAGCAGTACTTC
clone_size: .; v_call: TRBV30; j_call: TRBJ2-5; d_call: TRBD2; cdr3_aa: CAWNRDYKQETQYF; cdr3_nt: TGTGCCTGGAACCGGGACTATAAGCAAGAGACCCAGTACTTC
clone_size: few; v_call: TRBV13; j_call: TRBJ1-1; d_call: TRBD1; cdr3_aa: CASSYWTGHTEAFF; cdr3_nt: TGTGCCAGCAGTTATTGGACAGGGCACACTGAAGCTTTCTTT
clone_size: few; v_call: TRBV4-3; j_call: TRBJ2-7; d_call: .; cdr3_aa: CASSQEGLPAQYF; cdr3_nt: TGCGCCAGCAGCCAAGAGGGTTTGCCCGCGCAGTACTTC
clone_size: .; v_call: TRBV7-9; j_call: TRBJ2-3; d_call: .; cdr3_aa: CASSLFLDTQYF; cdr3_nt: TGTGCCAGCAGCTTATTTCTGGATACGCAGTATTTT
clone_size: few; v_call: TRBV7-6; j_call: TRBJ2-5; d_call: .; cdr3_aa: CASSLGGGFPETQYF; cdr3_nt: TGTGCCAGCAGCTTAGGAGGAGGATTCCCAGAGACCCAGTACTTC
clone_size: few; v_call: TRBV9; j_call: TRBJ2-1; d_call: .; cdr3_aa: CASSVGGGRAGRNEQFF; cdr3_nt: TGTGCCAGCAGCGTAGGGGGTGGCAGGGCGGGGAGGAATGAGCAGTTCTTC
clone_size: .; v_call: TRBV29-1; j_call: TRBJ2-7; d_call: .; cdr3_aa: CSVYPLGVYEQYF; cdr3_nt: TGCAGCGTTTACCCGCTTGGAGTGTACGAGCAGTACTTC
clone_size: few; v_call: TRBV7-2; j_call: TRBJ2-5; d_call: .; cdr3_aa: CASSFSRDLETQYF; cdr3_nt: TGTGCCAGCAGCTTCAGCCGGGACTTAGAGACCCAGTACTTC